The text below deals with one T cell receptor (beta chain). The specificity of this receptor is unknown. The sample holds no much larger clone one base away, and base qualities are not on file. This record belongs to a study of blood T cell repertoires in COVID-19 (dated by TCRdb to the early 2020s). Notes on the research overall: Collaborator samples came from the United States, Italy and Spain and covered acute and convalescent phases of COVID-19. The prospective study material was composed of cDNA or gDNA derived from T cells, B-cell-depleted T cells, or PBMCs. The dataset comprised deeply sampled blood TCRbeta repertoires from subjects exposed to, actively infected with, or recovered from COVID-19. A freely available public database, intended as a resource for researchers studying the immune response to SARS-CoV-2, is where the repertoires were released. Samples came from the ongoing ImmuneRACE study (first 160 participants) plus 1,254 subjects from 6 global collaborators. Sample metadata almost always included a de-identified subject ID, COVID-19 status, age in years and sex. HLA class I and class II types, where available, came from metadata supplied by the sample provider rather than from assay-based typing.

V lost 3 bases and J lost 1 base; the stretch between them is 12 bases long. CDR1 and CDR2, looked up from the germline V gene, are SQVTM and ANQGSEA. The CDR3 starts with the cysteine, ends with the phenylalanine, and has 14 residues. CDR3 DNA only is kept here, 42 bases in frame from base 1. The immunoSEQ Assay, a bias-controlled multiplex PCR, was used to amplify TCRbeta CDR3 regions from genomic DNA. The authors processed their data as follows. Within the assay, amplification of reference gene primers was used to estimate how many nucleated cells each sample contained. To quantify the absolute abundance of each unique TCRbeta CDR3 rearrangement, sequence reads were collapsed and filtered. For each sample, productive Simpson clonality was calculated as the square root of Simpson's diversity index over productive rearrangements. TCRdb retrieved this table from immuneACCESS and kept in-frame rearrangements only. Not all clones are present; in checked studies, unresolved V genes account for under half, and no reason is known for the remainder. V, J and clone size reflect that table, while D and trimming were determined from the DNA. For this sample the table gives just over 300,000 clones, of which approximately 91% were detected only once. Around a tenth of the sample goes to the ten largest clones.

Participants in the prospective study were aged roughly 18 to 95 years, lived in 20 to 30 United States geographic areas, and enrolled through a virtual design. To assign participants to cohorts, the prospective study relied on clinical history that participants themselves reported in a screening survey and a study questionnaire. ImmuneRACE Cohort 3 recovered participants were defined by two consecutive negative NP/OP PCR tests, healthcare professional clearance, or symptom resolution. Each participant in the prospective study had whole blood, serum and a nasopharyngeal or oropharyngeal swab collected by mobile phlebotomists. Additional blood draws and questionnaires over an approximately 2-month period could optionally be provided by prospective study participants. Prospective study blood samples were shipped either frozen or at room temperature before DNA extraction. Broader findings and caveats from the paper: The amount of clinical and demographic metadata varied by source and participant and was provided uncurated.

This receptor was identified in a woman between 35 and 50 years old who had recovered from COVID-19. Sequenced sample: PBMCs or T cells enriched from blood (not recorded which). The V and J segments used are TRBV29-1 and TRBJ1-1, with the D gene too uncertain to name. The CDR3 amino acid sequence is: CSVDRGLGNTEAFF. In nucleotides, the sequence is TGCAGCGTTGACCGGGGATTGGGGAACACTGAAGCTTTCTTT.